This TCR beta chain was recovered during a study of blood T cell repertoires in COVID-19. About the research overall: Sample material is recorded as cDNA or gDNA derived from T cells, B-cell-depleted T cells, or PBMCs.

CDR3 size: 14 residues. From germline, CDR1 is SNHLY and CDR2 FYNNEI. The V gene lost 6 bases and the J gene lost 5 bases, with 13 bases spanning the gap. Enrolled during active infection, Seattle patients were then followed longitudinally. Sequencing was performed with immunoSEQ multiplex PCR; in TCRdb, only in-frame clones are kept and a portion is missing. The sample lists 300,000 to 450,000 clones, over 75% occurring once. The sequencing sample was made of peripheral blood. The TCR originated in a woman aged 55-69 years with COVID-19, enrolled during active disease. V gene TRBV2 combines with J gene TRBJ1-4, with a tentative D call TRBD1 (5 bases). The CDR3 coding sequence is TGTGCCAGCAGAGGCCGGGGGGGAAATGAAAAACTGTTTTTT. Translated: CASRGRGGNEKLFF.